One and the same sample provided the 17 T cell receptor beta chains below, sequenced in a study of read filtering for tumor transcriptome and immune sequencing. Molecular barcoded adaptors covering alpha/delta and beta/gamma chains were used on about 0.4 ug RNA. TCRdb re-analysed the reads in MiXCR, keeping a single row per CDR3 protein. Among tens of thousands of distinct CDR3 sequences listed, approximately 13% were seen once. Specimen: a population of CD138-negative cells sorted from bone marrow. The receptors derive from a donor at least 40 years old with multiple myeloma.

There are many counts of this clonotype. The chain carries TRBV19 and TRBJ1-5; TRBD1 agrees at 9 bases. Per germline, CDR1 LNHDA and CDR2 SQIVND (reference sequence). The J segment lost 0 bases and the V segment lost 5 bases, leaving 8 bases of the junction unmatched. This CDR3 has 17 residues. The DNA of the CDR3 is TGTGCCAGTAGTTCCACGGGACAGGGTGCTAGCAATCAGCCCCAGCATTTT. Protein: CASSSTGQGASNQPQHF.

Notes on this clonotype: This clone may be a read error of a much larger clone one base away. J is TRBJ2-7 and V is TRBV21-1; the table's TRBD2 call for D was not verified on the DNA. TRBV21-1 is assigned pseudogene status. This CDR3 contains 15 residues. The CDR3 region is CAGREGTSGIYEQYF. CDR3 in DNA: TGTGCCGGCAGGGAAGGGACTAGCGGGATTTACGAGCAGTACTTC.

This clonotype was counted many times. V and J are TRBV7-9 and TRBJ2-1; 10 positions agree with TRBD2. There are 17 residues in the CDR3. Germline trimming cut 4 bases from V and 4 bases from J; bases unmatched to any gene: 10. Per germline, CDR1 SEHNR and CDR2 FQNEAQ (reference sequence). Written as DNA, the CDR3 is TGTGCCAGCAGCTCCCGGGGGGCTAGCGGGAGTTACAATGAGCAGTTCTTC. Its protein product is CASSSRGASGSYNEQFF.

This clonotype was recorded many times. The rearrangement joins TRBV5-1 to TRBJ2-1, with no clear D. In germline, CDR1 is SGHRS, CDR2 YFSETQ. V was trimmed by 0 bases and J by 5 bases, leaving 9 bases between them. This CDR3 has 14 residues. CDR3 sequence reads: CASSLGLENNEQFF. The CDR3 DNA reads TGCGCCAGCAGCTTGGGGTTAGAAAACAATGAGCAGTTCTTC.

This clonotype was picked up many times. The rearrangement links TRBV6-1 to TRBJ2-7, with 7 bases fitting TRBD2. This CDR3 has 13 amino acids. Trimming removed 4 bases from V and 2 bases from J; junction bases left unmatched: 2. CDR1 and CDR2 (germline): MNHNS, SASEGT. Here the CDR3 reads CASSVGTTYEQYF. The CDR3 DNA follows: TGTGCCAGCAGTGTCGGGACTACCTACGAGCAGTACTTC.

The V and J genes are TRBV5-1 and TRBJ2-1; D perhaps matches TRBD1 (5 bases). This CDR3 comprises 12 residues. Germline-derived CDR1 and CDR2 are SGHRS and YFSETQ. Deletions cut 1 base from V and 8 bases from J, with 7 bases between. CDR3 sequence (DNA): TGCGCCAGCAGCTTGATGACAGATGAGCAGTTCTTC. It encodes CASSLMTDEQFF. Drawing the rest from reference TRBV5-1 and TRBJ2-1, the complete variable domain is KAGVTQTPRYLIKTRGQQVTLSCSPISGHRSVSWYQQTPGQGLQFLFEYFSETQRNKGNFPGRFSGRQFSNSRSEMNVSTLELGDSALYLCASSLMTDEQFFGPGTRLTVL.

Worth noting for this clonotype: The conserved phenylalanine or tryptophan is not found at the CDR3 terminus, so this likely reflects a read error. The CDR3, as DNA: TGTGCCAGCAGGCACGAGGTCTCTGGGGCCAACGTCCTGACTTAC. Its translation: CASRHEVSGANVLTY. The chain uses TRBV6-5 and TRBJ2-6; D ambiguous. The CDR3 extends over 15 amino acids. Trimming pared 6 bases from V and 0 bases from J, leaving 9 bases between. Germline V gives CDR1 MNHEY, CDR2 SVGAGI.

With regard to this clonotype: A junction boundary mismatches the germline segment, possibly from a read error. CDR3 residues: CASSEDGGLTEASF. The CDR3 DNA reads TGTGCCAGCAGTGAAGACGGTGGCCTAACTGAAGCTTCCTTT. This chain joins TRBV2 and TRBJ1-1, with no clear D. Germline V gene sequence: CDR1 SNHLY, CDR2 FYNNEI. The CDR3 has 14 amino acids.

This sequence joins TRBV5-5 and TRBJ1-5; D not resolved. Germline values: CDR1 SGHKS, CDR2 YYEKEE (reference sequence). With 2 bases removed from V and 5 bases from J, the gap between germline ends came to 11 bases. The CDR3 spans 14 residues. CDR3 sequence: CASSFNSRDQPQHF. The CDR3 coding sequence is TGTGCCAGCAGCTTTAACAGCCGGGATCAGCCCCAGCATTTT.

The chain combines TRBV19 with TRBJ1-1; D is ambiguous. With 6 bases removed from V and 1 base from J, the gap between germline ends came to 15 bases. Germline loops: CDR1 LNHDA, CDR2 SQIVND (reference sequence). The CDR3 is made up of 15 amino acids. The CDR3 bases are TGTGCCAGTAGCAATCCTGCAGCCCGGAACACTGAAGCTTTCTTT. This sequence encodes CASSNPAARNTEAFF.

This clonotype has a single count. Given a much more abundant clone one base away, this may be a read error. J is TRBJ2-3 and V is TRBV7-9; D is ambiguous. CDR1 SEHNR and CDR2 FQNEAQ come from the germline V gene (reference sequence). The V end was cut by 7 bases, the J end by 0 bases, with 11 bases between. This CDR3 has 14 amino acids. The CDR3 DNA reads as TGTGCCAGCAACGAGCGATCTAGCACAGATACGCAGTATTTT. This translates into CASNERSSTDTQYF.

In its sample, this clonotype was seen many times. The chain carries TRBV19 and TRBJ2-4; a weak D match, TRBD1 (5 bases). This CDR3 spans 14 amino acids. Germline lookup yields CDR1 LNHDA and CDR2 SQIVND (reference sequence). With 9 bases removed from V and 4 bases from J, the gap between germline ends came to 16 bases. CDR3: CASSHQGWKNIQYF. In DNA form, the CDR3 reads TGTGCCAGCTCCCACCAGGGTTGGAAAAACATTCAGTACTTC.

V and J are TRBV9 and TRBJ2-3; 8 bases line up with TRBD1. Trimming at V came to 0 bases and at J to 7 bases, leaving 7 bases not matched to a gene. CDR3 length: 15 amino acids. Germline V CDR1 and CDR2: SGDLS, YYNGEE. The CDR3 here is CASSVGGTGAYTQYF. In nucleotides, the CDR3 is TGTGCCAGCAGCGTAGGAGGGACAGGAGCGTATACGCAGTATTTT.

This clonotype was seen at least ten times. V usage is TRBV12-3 or TRBV12-4 and J usage is TRBJ2-1, with 11 bases that match TRBD2. This CDR3 contains 13 residues. Trimming cost V 6 bases and J 7 bases; bases outside gene matches: 2. Here the CDR3 DNA reads TGTGCCAGCAGCAGACTAGCGGGAAATGAGCAGTTCTTC. Translating it yields CASSRLAGNEQFF.

This clonotype was seen many times. The chain has TRBV28 and TRBJ2-1; 7 bases align to TRBD1. In germline, CDR1 is MDHEN, CDR2 SYDVKM. V trimming: 5 bases; J trimming: 9 bases; junction bases outside the gene matches: 19. The CDR3 runs 17 residues. CDR3 DNA sequence: TGTGCCAGCAGTGGGACACAGGGGCGGCTAATAGATCCTGAGCAGTTCTTC. Protein: CASSGTQGRLIDPEQFF.

This clonotype showed up just a few times. The V gene is TRBV20-1, the J gene TRBJ2-5; TRBD2 matches 9 bases. Germline V gene sequence: CDR1 DFQATT, CDR2 SNEGSKA (reference sequence). V was clipped by 3 bases and J by 5 bases; unmatched bases: 13. This CDR3 has 16 amino acids. CDR3 in amino acids: CSASGSGRIKGETQYF. For the CDR3, the DNA is TGCAGTGCTAGCGGTAGCGGGAGAATTAAGGGGGAGACCCAGTACTTC.

Worth noting for this clonotype: It may be a read error: a sequence one base away is much more abundant. The V call is TRBV5-1, the J call TRBJ2-7; D possibly corresponds to TRBD1 (6 bases). This CDR3 is built from 15 residues. The germline CDR1 and CDR2 sequences are SGHRS and YFSETQ. The CDR3 reads CANSLDSHSRAEQYF. The CDR3 DNA sequence: TGCGCCAACAGCCTGGACAGCCATAGTCGCGCCGAGCAGTACTTC.